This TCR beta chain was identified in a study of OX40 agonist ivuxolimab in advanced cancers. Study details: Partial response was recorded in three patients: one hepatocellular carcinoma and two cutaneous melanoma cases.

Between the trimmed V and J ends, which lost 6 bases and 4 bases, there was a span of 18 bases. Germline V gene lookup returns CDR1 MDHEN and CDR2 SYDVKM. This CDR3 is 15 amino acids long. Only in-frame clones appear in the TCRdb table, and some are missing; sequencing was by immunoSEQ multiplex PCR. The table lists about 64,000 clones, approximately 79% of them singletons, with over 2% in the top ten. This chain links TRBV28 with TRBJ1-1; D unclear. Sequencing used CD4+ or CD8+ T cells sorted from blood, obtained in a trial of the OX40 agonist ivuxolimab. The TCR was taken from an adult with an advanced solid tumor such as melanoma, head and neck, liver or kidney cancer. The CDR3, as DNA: TGTGCCAGCAGGAAGACCTTCGGTAAAAGCACTGAAGCTTTCTTT. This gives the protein CASRKTFGKSTEAFF.